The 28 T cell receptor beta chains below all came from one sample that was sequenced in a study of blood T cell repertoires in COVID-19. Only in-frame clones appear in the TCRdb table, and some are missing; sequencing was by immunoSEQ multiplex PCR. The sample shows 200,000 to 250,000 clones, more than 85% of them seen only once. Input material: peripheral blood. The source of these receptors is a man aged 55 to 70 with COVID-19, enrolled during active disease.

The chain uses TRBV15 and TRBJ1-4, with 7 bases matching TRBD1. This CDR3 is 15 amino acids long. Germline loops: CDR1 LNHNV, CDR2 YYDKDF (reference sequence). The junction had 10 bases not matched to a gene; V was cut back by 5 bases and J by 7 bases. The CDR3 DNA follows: TGTGCCACCAGCGCCCGACAGGGCCAGTCTGAAAAACTGTTTTTT. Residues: CATSARQGQSEKLFF.

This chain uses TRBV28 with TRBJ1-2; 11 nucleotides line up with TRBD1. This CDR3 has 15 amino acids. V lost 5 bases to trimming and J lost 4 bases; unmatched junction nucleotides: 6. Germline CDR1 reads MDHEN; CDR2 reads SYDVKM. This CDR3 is CASSPRTGGFYGYTF. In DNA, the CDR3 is TGTGCCAGCAGTCCCCGGACAGGGGGCTTCTATGGCTACACCTTC.

The CDR3 reads CASSPGGGGGALVTQYF. The CDR3 bases are TGTGCCAGCAGCCCCGGAGGTGGCGGGGGGGCCCTTGTGACCCAGTACTTC. The genes are TRBV3-1 (or the pseudogene TRBV3-2) and TRBJ2-5; TRBD2 agrees at 9 bases. CDR3 length equals 17 residues. Trimming took 4 bases from V and 7 from J; bases not matched to a gene: 16. Germline values: CDR1 LGHDT, CDR2 YNNKEL (reference sequence).

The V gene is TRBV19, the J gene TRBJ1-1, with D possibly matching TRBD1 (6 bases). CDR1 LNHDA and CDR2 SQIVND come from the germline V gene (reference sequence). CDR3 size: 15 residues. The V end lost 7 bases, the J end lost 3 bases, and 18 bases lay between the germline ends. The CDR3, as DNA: TGTGCCAGTACGGTATTAGGGGGAAGGGACACTGAAGCTTTCTTT. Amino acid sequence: CASTVLGGRDTEAFF.

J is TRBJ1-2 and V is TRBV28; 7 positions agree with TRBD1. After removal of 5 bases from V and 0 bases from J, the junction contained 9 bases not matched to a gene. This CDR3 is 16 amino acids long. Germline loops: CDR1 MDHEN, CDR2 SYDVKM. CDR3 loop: CASSPRTGPANYGYTF. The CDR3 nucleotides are TGTGCCAGCAGTCCGCGGACAGGACCCGCTAACTATGGCTACACCTTC.

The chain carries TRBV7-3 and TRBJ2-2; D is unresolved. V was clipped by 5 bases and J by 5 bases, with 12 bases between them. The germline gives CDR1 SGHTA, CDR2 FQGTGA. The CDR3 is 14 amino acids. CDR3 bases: TGTGCCAGCAGCCCGACTTACGGGACCGGGGAGCTGTTTTTT. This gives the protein CASSPTYGTGELFF.

The CDR3 region has the DNA TGTGCCAGCAGCTTAGGAGGGGGCGTCACTGAAGCTTTCTTT. Residues: CASSLGGGVTEAFF. The rearrangement joins TRBV7-6 to TRBJ1-1, with 7 bases that match TRBD1. This CDR3 comprises 14 residues. The germline V gene encodes CDR1 SGHVS and CDR2 FNYEAQ. Trimming removed 1 base from V and 4 bases from J; junction bases left unmatched: 3.

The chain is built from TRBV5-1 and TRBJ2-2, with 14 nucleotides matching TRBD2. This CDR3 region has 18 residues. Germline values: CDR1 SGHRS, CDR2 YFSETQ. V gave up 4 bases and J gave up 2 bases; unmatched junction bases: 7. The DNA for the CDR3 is TGCGCCAGCAGCCCCCGGACTAGCGGGGGGACCAACACCGGGGAGCTGTTTTTT. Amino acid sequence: CASSPRTSGGTNTGELFF.

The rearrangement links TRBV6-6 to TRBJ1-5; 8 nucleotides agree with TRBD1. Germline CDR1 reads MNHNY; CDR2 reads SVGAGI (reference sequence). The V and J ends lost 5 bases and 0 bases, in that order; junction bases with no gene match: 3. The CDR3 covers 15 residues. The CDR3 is CASSPGQGSNQPQHF. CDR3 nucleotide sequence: TGTGCCAGCAGTCCAGGACAGGGTAGCAATCAGCCCCAGCATTTT.

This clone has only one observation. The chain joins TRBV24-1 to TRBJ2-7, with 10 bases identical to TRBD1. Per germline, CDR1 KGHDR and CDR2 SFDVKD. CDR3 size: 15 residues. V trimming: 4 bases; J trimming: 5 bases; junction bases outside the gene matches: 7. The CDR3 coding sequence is TGTGCCACCAGTGACATGGACAGGGGGAGGGACGAGCAGTACTTC. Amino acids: CATSDMDRGRDEQYF.

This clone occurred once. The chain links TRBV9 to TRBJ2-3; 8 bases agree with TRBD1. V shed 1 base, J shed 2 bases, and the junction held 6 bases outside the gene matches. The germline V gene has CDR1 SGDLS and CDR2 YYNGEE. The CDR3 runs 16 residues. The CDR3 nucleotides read TGTGCCAGCAGCGTATATGGGACAGGCATCACAGATACGCAGTATTTT. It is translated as CASSVYGTGITDTQYF.

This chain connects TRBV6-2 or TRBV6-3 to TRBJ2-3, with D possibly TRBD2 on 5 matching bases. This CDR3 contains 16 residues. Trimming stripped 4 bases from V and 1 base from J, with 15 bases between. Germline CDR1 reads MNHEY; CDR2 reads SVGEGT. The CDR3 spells CASSFPLPGGTDTQYF. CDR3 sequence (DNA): TGTGCCAGCAGTTTTCCCCTCCCCGGGGGCACAGATACGCAGTATTTT.

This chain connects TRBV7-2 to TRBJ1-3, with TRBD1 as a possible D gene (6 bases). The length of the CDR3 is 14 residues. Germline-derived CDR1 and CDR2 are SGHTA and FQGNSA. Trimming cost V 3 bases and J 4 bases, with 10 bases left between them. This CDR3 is CASSFSGVGNTIYF. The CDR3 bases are TGTGCCAGCAGCTTTTCAGGGGTAGGAAACACCATATATTTT.

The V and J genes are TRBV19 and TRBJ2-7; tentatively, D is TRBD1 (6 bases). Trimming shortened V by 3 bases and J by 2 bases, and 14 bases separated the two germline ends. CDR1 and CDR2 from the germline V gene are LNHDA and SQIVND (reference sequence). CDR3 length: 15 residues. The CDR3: CASSIQRGTPYEQYF. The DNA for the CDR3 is TGTGCCAGTAGTATCCAGAGGGGGACCCCCTACGAGCAGTACTTC.

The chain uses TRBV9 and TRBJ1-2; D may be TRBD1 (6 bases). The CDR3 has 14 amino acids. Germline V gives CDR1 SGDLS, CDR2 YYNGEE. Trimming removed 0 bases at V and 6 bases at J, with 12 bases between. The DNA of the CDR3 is TGTGCCAGCAGCGTAGACAGGGATGCACATGGCTACACCTTC. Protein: CASSVDRDAHGYTF.

This CDR3 reads CASSPQMAGDGINEQYF. The CDR3 DNA sequence: TGTGCCAGCTCACCACAAATGGCGGGGGACGGTATAAACGAGCAGTACTTC. The chain recombines TRBV18 with TRBJ2-7; 7 bases align to TRBD2. The CDR3 consists of 17 residues. V lost 1 base to trimming and J lost 5 bases; unmatched junction nucleotides: 14. Germline V gives CDR1 KGHSH, CDR2 LQKENI. Full variable domain (outside the CDR3, taken from reference TRBV18 and TRBJ2-7): NAGVMQNPRHLVRRRGQEARLRCSPMKGHSHVYWYRQLPEEGLKFMVYLQKENIIDESGMPKERFSAEFPKEGPSILRIQQVVRGDSAAYFCASSPQMAGDGINEQYFGPGTRLTVT.

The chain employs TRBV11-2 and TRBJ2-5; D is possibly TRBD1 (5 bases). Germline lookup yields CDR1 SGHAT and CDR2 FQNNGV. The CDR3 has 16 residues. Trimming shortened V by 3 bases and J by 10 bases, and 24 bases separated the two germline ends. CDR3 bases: TGTGCCAGCAGCTTTTGGGGCAGACTCAATGTTCGAGACCAGTACTTC. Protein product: CASSFWGRLNVRDQYF.

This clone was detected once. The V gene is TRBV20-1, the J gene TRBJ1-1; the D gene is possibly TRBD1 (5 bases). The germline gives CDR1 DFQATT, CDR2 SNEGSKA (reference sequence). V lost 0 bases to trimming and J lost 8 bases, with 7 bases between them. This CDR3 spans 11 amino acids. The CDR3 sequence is CSARDRQEAFF. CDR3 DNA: TGCAGTGCTAGAGATAGACAGGAAGCTTTCTTT.

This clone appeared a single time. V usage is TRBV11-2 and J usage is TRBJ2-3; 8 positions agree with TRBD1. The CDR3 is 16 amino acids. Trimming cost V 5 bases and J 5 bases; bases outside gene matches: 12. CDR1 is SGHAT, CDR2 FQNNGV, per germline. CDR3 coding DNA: TGTGCCAGCAGCCGTACCGGGACAGGTGGGAAAGATACGCAGTATTTT. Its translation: CASSRTGTGGKDTQYF.

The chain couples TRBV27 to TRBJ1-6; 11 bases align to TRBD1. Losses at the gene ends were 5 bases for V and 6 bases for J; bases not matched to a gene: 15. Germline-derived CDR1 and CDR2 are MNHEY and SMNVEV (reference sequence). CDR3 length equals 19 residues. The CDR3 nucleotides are TGTGCCAGCAGTCCACTACCCGGGACAGGGGGTTTTGGTAATTCACCCCTCCACTTT. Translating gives CASSPLPGTGGFGNSPLHF.

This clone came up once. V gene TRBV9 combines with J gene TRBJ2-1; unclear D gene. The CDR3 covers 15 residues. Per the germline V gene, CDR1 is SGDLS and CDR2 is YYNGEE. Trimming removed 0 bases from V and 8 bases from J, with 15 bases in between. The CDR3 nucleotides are TGTGCCAGCAGCGTAGGTAGCCTTCCTGAGGATGAGCAGTTCTTC. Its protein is CASSVGSLPEDEQFF.

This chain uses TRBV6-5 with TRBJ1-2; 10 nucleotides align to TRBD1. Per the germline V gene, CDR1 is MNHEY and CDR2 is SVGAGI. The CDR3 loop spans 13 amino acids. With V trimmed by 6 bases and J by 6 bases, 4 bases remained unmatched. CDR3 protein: CASSRQGADGYTF. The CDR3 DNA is TGTGCCAGCAGCCGACAGGGGGCCGATGGCTACACCTTC.

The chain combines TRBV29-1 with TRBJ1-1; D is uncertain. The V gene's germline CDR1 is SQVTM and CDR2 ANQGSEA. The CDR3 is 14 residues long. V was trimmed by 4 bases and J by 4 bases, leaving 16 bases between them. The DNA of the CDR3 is TGCAGCGTTGTTCCGGGGTACGGTGGCACTGAAGCTTTCTTT. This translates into CSVVPGYGGTEAFF.

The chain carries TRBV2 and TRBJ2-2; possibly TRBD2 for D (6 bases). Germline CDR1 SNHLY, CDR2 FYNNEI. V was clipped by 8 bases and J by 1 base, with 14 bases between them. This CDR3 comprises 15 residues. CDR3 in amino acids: CASARAGLNTGELFF. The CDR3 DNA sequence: TGTGCCAGCGCGAGAGCGGGTTTGAACACCGGGGAGCTGTTTTTT.

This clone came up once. The CDR3 region is CASSSTQGLGYTF. DNA of the CDR3: TGTGCCAGCAGCTCGACCCAGGGACTTGGCTACACCTTC. The V gene is TRBV11-3, the J gene TRBJ1-2; tentative D call: TRBD1 (5 bases). CDR3 length: 13 amino acids. With 4 bases removed from V and 7 bases from J, the gap between germline ends came to 13 bases. Germline assignment: CDR1 SGHNT and CDR2 YENEEA.

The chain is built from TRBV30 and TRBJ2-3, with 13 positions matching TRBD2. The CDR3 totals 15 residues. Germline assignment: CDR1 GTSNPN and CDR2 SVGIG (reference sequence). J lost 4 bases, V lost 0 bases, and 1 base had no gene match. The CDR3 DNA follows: TGTGCCTGGAGTGTGGGGACTAGCGGGGCAGATACGCAGTATTTT. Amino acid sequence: CAWSVGTSGADTQYF. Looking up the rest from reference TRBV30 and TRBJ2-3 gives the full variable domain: SQTIHQWPATLVQPVGSPLSLECTVEGTSNPNLYWYRQAAGRGLQLLFYSVGIGQISSEVPQNLSASRPQDRQFILSSKKLLLSDSGFYLCAWSVGTSGADTQYFGPGTRLTVL.

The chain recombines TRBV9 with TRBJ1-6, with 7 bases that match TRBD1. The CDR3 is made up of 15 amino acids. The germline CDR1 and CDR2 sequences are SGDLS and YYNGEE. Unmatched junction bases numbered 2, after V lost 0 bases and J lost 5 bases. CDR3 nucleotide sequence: TGTGCCAGCAGCGTAGGAGGGGGCCATAATTCACCCCTCCACTTT. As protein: CASSVGGGHNSPLHF.

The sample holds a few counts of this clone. CDR3 sequence: CASSFETGKNTEAFF. CDR3 nucleotide sequence: TGTGCCAGCTCCTTTGAGACGGGGAAGAACACTGAAGCTTTCTTT. The chain is built from TRBV18 and TRBJ1-1, with D hard to call. The CDR3 runs to 15 residues. V lost 6 bases and J 1 base, leaving 15 bases between the germline ends. The germline V gene encodes CDR1 KGHSH and CDR2 LQKENI.